This paragraph covers one TCR beta chain sequence. Its matching antigen is unknown. The data belong to a study of shared clonotypes between healthy human individuals. Study-level results: Among donors, sharing of clonotypes was expected to be affected by sequencing depth. Shared across several donors were about 4.8% of the naive CD4 clonotypes.

Germline assignment: CDR1 SGDLS and CDR2 YYNGEE. The CDR3 is 12 residues long. V was trimmed by 7 bases and J by 5 bases, leaving 12 bases between them. Authors' processing steps: As immunoSEQ supplied junction-only sequences (without quality scores), filtering differed. TCRdb's table, derived via immunoSEQ multiplex PCR, lists solely in-frame clones and lacks some. V and J calls and clone size are copied from that table; D and trimming were computed from the DNA. This repertoire shows roughly 2.2 million clones, more than 85% found once; its top ten account for about 0.37%. The sequence came from a man aged 18 to 35 in good health. Some clones in this sample may be carry-over from other donors' samples. Sequenced material: naive CD4+ T cells from PBMCs. The subset here: CD45RA+ positively selected. This chain joins TRBV9 and TRBJ1-1; D is ambiguous. The CDR3 DNA is TGTGCCAGCCAACGGGCGGGGACTGAAGCTTTCTTT. Encoded protein: CASQRAGTEAFF. Supplemented by reference TRBV9 and TRBJ1-1, the full variable domain reads DSGVTQTPKHLITATGQRVTLRCSPRSGDLSVYWYQQSLDQGLQFLIQYYNGEERAKGNILERFSAQQFPDLHSELNLSSLELGDSALYFCASQRAGTEAFFGQGTRLTVV.